This T cell receptor beta chain appears in the sequencing data of a study of regulatory T cells in long-lasting Graves disease. Study-level results: Segments TRBV28, TRBJ1-2 and TRBJ2-5 showed preferential usage in persistent disease.

This sample's time point: newly diagnosed GD, antithyroid drugs for less than 3 months. Isolated PBMC RNA provided the starting material for the TCR library. For TCR beta, libraries came from iRepertoire HTBI primers and Arm-PCR of CDR3 regions. TCRdb re-called the multiplex PCR reads with MiXCR, one entry per CDR3 protein. The sample shows approximately 540,000 distinct CDR3 sequences, 12% of them seen only once. This clonotype was observed many times. What it recognizes is unknown. CDR3 length equals 15 residues. The germline CDR1 and CDR2 sequences are SGHTA and FQGNSA. Trimming took off 6 bases at V and 7 bases at J, with 19 bases between the two ends. The sample also formed part of further work on T cells in Graves' hyperthyroidism and ophthalmopathy.

The specimen was peripheral blood mononuclear cells (PBMCs), collected at new diagnosis, from a patient treated with antithyroid drugs. This chain connects TRBV7-2 to TRBJ2-1; the D is unclear. The TCR was taken from a woman aged 25 to 39 with Graves disease. As DNA, the CDR3 is TGTGCCAGCAGTTCCTATAACGCCGGTGAGAATGAGCAGTTCTTC. Its translation: CASSSYNAGENEQFF.